This TCR beta chain was obtained from a study of Graves' ophthalmopathy and Graves' hyperthyroidism (dated by TCRdb to 2017 to 2018). Turning to the overall study: Peripheral blood samples were taken at the time of initial diagnosis, before any treatment was given. To explore V-J signatures that separate ophthalmopathy from hyperthyroidism, a discovery set of about a hundred patients was enrolled, consisting of more than 40 with ophthalmopathy and 57 with stable hyperthyroidism. To tell Graves' ophthalmopathy apart from Graves' hyperthyroidism, and to predict which patients would progress to ophthalmopathy, the study relied on TCR beta repertoire signatures. In total, approximately 130 blood samples were TCR-sequenced: around 42 ophthalmopathy, roughly 77 hyperthyroidism and around 17 hyperthyroidism-to-ophthalmopathy patients. The 90 or so discovery patients were randomly split 7:3 into training and test sets. T-cell repertoires of thyroid tissue and blood were compared in several hyperthyroidism patients. After sampling, hyperthyroidism patients received methimazole starting at 30 mg daily, and ophthalmopathy patients received high-dose intravenous methylprednisolone. For independent validation, a separate cohort was made up of about 18 hyperthyroidism patients plus 17 patients who later progressed from hyperthyroidism to ophthalmopathy.

Trimming takes 0 bases from V and 6 bases from J, and the germline ends sit 9 bases apart. The CDR3 sequence holds 14 residues, the cysteine and phenylalanine included. Kept here is only the CDR3 DNA, which spans 42 bases and is read in frame from base 1. Looking up the germline V gene yields CDR1 SGHRS and CDR2 YFSETQ. Overall study outcomes, separate from this receptor: In validation, the model predicted ophthalmopathy progression with 70.59% sensitivity and roughly 78% specificity; some twelve predicted patients were CT-confirmed with GO in a median of about 6.2 months. Sample size was not predetermined statistically, and investigators were not blinded to group allocation. Most expanded thyroid clonotypes with frequency above 0.001 were also detected in blood, suggesting blood repertoires may reflect the thyroid immune response. In cross-validation, the 13-signature model distinguished ophthalmopathy from stable hyperthyroidism with 85% to 90% sensitivity and approximately 81% specificity, and in the test set the corresponding values were approximately 80% and 68%.

For repertoire sequencing, TCR beta CDR3 regions were amplified from RNA transcripts. A first-round RT-PCR used HTBI primers with the Qiagen OneStep RT-PCR kit, followed by a second-round multiplex PCR, size selection and purification. Sequencing of the libraries was carried out on an Illumina HiSeq2000 in paired-end mode with 100 bp reads. Concerning the study's data processing: SOAPnuke was used to process the reads, removing any read that contained adapters or uncalled bases, had a mean Phred below 15, or lacked an exact match to the constant primer or identifier. High-quality paired reads were merged with COPE v1.2.5. Each unique nucleotide sequence was treated as a clonotype, and MiTCR v1.1 was used to align the clonotypes to the IMGT TRB V, D and J references. Analysis was restricted to V-J combinations with a frequency above 0.0001, which covered roughly 99% of repertoires. A TCR clonal expansion and chaos score per V-J combination was defined as the ratio of F50 clonal expansion to chaos observed in the TCRdist matrix. Welch's t-statistics and random forest were used to narrow the features down to around twelve V-J combinations, which were then fed into a naive Bayes classifier. The similarity between thyroid and blood repertoires was quantified using the Morisita-Horn index. The public sequencing data were trimmed at Q25 with fastp and processed into clonotypes with MiXCR by TCRdb, which kept only in-frame beta chains. Duplicate CDR3 protein sequences are folded into a single record with the most common DNA and genes. TCRdb, not the authors, supplied the V and J calls. This sample has 400,000 or so distinct CDR3 sequences in its table, and just over 15% of those were observed once. Roughly 7% of the sample is taken by the ten largest.

Hyperthyroidism was defined as stable when no progression to ophthalmopathy occurred within 18 months of follow-up. The hyperthyroidism patients were 18 to 65 years old and newly diagnosed, with a disease duration of less than 2 months. Patients were excluded if they had other autoimmune diseases, uncontrolled infections, pregnancy or lactation. Clinical symptoms, serum thyroxine, TRAb, thyroid ultrasound and orbital computed tomography formed the basis of the diagnosis. Using Ficoll-Paque density gradient centrifugation, PBMCs were isolated from roughly 9.2 ml of fresh peripheral blood. Trizol reagent was used to extract the total RNA, and its quality was then checked on an Agilent 2100 Bioanalyzer. This clonotype was observed many times. Its antigen remains undetermined. Within one base of it there is no much larger clone, and no base qualities were kept.

The sequenced sample consisted of peripheral blood. The TCR comes from a woman between 18 and 29 years old with stable Graves' hyperthyroidism. Donor details come from another sample of the same person, matched by shared clones. The V and J segments used are TRBV5-1 and TRBJ2-2, with the D gene not confidently named. The bases are TGCGCCAGCAGCTTGGGGTTCAAGGCCGGGGAGCTGTTTTTT. It encodes CASSLGFKAGELFF.